The subject of this entry is one TCR beta chain. Its antigen is not known. The data were obtained in a study of Ad26.COV2.S vaccination and SARS-CoV-2 variants. Study-level information: Administration of Ad26.COV2.S was intramuscular, either once or twice 56 days apart. Notes on the study in general: Recipients of either vaccine or placebo displayed similar breadth of non-spike TCRs. TCR breadth and depth estimates may have understated total T cell responses.

Method: immunoSEQ multiplex PCR; TCRdb's copy keeps in-frame clones and lacks some. The sample gives 250,000 to 300,000 clones, 80% to 90% of which show up once; roughly 3.5% is in the top ten. The germline V gene encodes CDR1 LNHDA and CDR2 SQIVND (reference sequence). The CDR3 has 18 amino acids. Trimming removed 5 bases at V and 0 bases at J, with 22 bases between. Indicated treatment: roughly 19 received Ad26.COV2.S at low or high dose, single or two shots; 5 received placebo; per-sample allocation not given. Sampling was performed 63 days after the first vaccine or placebo injection. Boston hosted the donor, who was an adult aged 18-55 years.

The chain uses TRBV19 and TRBJ1-2, with a tentative D call TRBD1 (5 bases). This sample comprised peripheral blood, obtained in a trial of Ad26.COV2.S vaccine versus placebo. The clonotype originates from a person between 18 and 60 years old who received the Ad26.COV2.S COVID-19 vaccine or a placebo. CDR3 DNA sequence: TGTGCCAGTAGTTACGTTTTTCTGACAGACCGAGCTAACTATGGCTACACCTTC. Translation gives CASSYVFLTDRANYGYTF.